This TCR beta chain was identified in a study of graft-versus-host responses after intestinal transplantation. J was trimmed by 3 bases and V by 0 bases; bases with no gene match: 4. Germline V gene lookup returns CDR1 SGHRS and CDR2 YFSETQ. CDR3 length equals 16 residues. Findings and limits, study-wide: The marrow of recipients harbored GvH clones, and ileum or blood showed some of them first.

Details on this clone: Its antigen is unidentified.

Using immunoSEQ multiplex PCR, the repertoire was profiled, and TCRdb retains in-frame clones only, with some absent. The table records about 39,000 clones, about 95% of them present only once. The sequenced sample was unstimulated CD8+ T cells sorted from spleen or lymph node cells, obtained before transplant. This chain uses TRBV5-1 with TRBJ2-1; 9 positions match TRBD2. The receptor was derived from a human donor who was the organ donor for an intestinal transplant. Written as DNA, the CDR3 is TGCGCCAGCAGCTTGGGCTTAGCGGGGGACTACAATGAGCAGTTCTTC. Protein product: CASSLGLAGDYNEQFF.